This T cell receptor beta chain is from a study of blood T cell repertoires in COVID-19. Study context: Donors in the United States, Italy and Spain gave samples during acute or convalescent COVID-19. PBMCs, B-cell-depleted T cells, or T cells provided the cDNA or gDNA that made up the material.

Per the original methods: Scientists estimated how many nucleated cells there were by amplifying reference gene primers. Data came from immunoSEQ multiplex PCR; TCRdb stores just in-frame clones and leaves some out. That table gives V, J and clone size, and the DNA gave D and trimming. The sample lists around 30,000 clones; more than 70% were seen once. CDR1 MNHEY and CDR2 SMNVEV come from the germline V gene (reference sequence). V dropped 2 bases and J dropped 0 bases, with 17 bases sitting between them. The CDR3 consists of 19 residues. The V call is TRBV27, the J call TRBJ1-6; D uncertain. The sequence came from a woman in her thirties or forties with active or convalescent COVID-19. What was sequenced was peripheral blood. The CDR3 protein is CASSLKPPTSSSYNSPLHF. The CDR3 coding sequence is TGTGCCAGCAGTTTAAAGCCCCCCACTTCGAGCTCCTATAATTCACCCCTCCACTTT.